This TCR beta chain was documented in a study of post-analysis software for immune sequencing data. On this clonotype: Its antigen is not known.

Prepared TCR beta cDNA libraries contained unique molecular identifiers. TCRdb called the PCR reads again in MiXCR, with one record for every CDR3 protein. The repertoire holds about 200,000 distinct CDR3 sequences, with 29% as singletons. General observations from the study: In patients, about five TRBV segments were more frequent than in controls, with TRBV5-6, TRBV5-1 and TRBV20-1 among them.

Germline V lookup: CDR1 MNHEY, CDR2 SMNVEV (reference sequence). The CDR3 loop spans 21 amino acids. The trim removed 4 bases at V and 2 bases at J, leaving 21 bases unmatched. This receptor was taken from a girl aged 2-17 years with multiple sclerosis. Sequencing was carried out using blood. The chain uses TRBV27 and TRBJ1-3; 9 nucleotides agree with TRBD1. In nucleotides, the CDR3 is TGTGCCAGCAGTTCCAGAGGGTGGGACAGGGATGGAGGGAGCCCTGGAAACACCATATATTTT. It codes for CASSSRGWDRDGGSPGNTIYF.